Sequencing of this T cell receptor beta chain was carried out in a study of blood T cell repertoires in COVID-19. In this sample, this clone turned up a few times. Generated by immunoSEQ multiplex PCR, the TCRdb table keeps only in-frame clones and is missing some. The sample contains over 75,000 clones, roughly 88% of which appear only once. The CDR3 loop spans 14 amino acids. Per germline, CDR1 MNHEY and CDR2 SVGAGI. Trimming left V 2 bases short and J 2 bases short, with 7 bases between. The rearrangement joins TRBV6-5 to TRBJ1-5; D is unresolved. This clonotype originated in a man aged 50-59 years with COVID-19, enrolled during active disease. The material sequenced was peripheral blood. This CDR3 is CASSYRVGNQPQHF. In DNA form, the CDR3 reads TGTGCCAGCAGTTACCGGGTTGGCAATCAGCCCCAGCATTTT.